The 15 T cell receptor beta chains in this list originate from one sample, sequenced in a study of T cells after somatic rescue of genetic block. Sequencing used immunoSEQ multiplex PCR; TCRdb keeps in-frame clones, though not all of them. Of around 64,000 clones listed, 92% were seen once; the top ten hold 3%. The specimen sequenced was peripheral blood mononuclear cells (PBMCs). These receptor sequences come from a man aged 35-49 years.

The V and J genes are TRBV6-1 and TRBJ2-4, with D perhaps TRBD1 or TRBD2 (5 bases each). V was pared by 6 bases and J by 4 bases, with 13 bases between. CDR1 MNHNS and CDR2 SASEGT come from the germline V gene. There are 14 residues in the CDR3. CDR3 in DNA: TGTGCCAGCAGACCGGGACGGCAGAAAAACATTCAGTACTTC. Translating it yields CASRPGRQKNIQYF.

The rearrangement joins TRBV10-1 to TRBJ2-3; D perhaps matches TRBD2 (5 bases). Germline V gene data show CDR1 as WNHNN and CDR2 as SYGVQD (reference sequence). The CDR3 loop spans 13 amino acids. With 5 bases removed from V and 6 bases from J, the gap between germline ends came to 12 bases. DNA of the CDR3: TGCGCCAGCAGTCCCGGGGTCGCGGATACGCAGTATTTT. Residues: CASSPGVADTQYF.

The CDR3 sequence: CASRHAGNQPQHF. For the CDR3, the DNA is TGTGCCAGCAGACATGCCGGGAATCAGCCCCAGCATTTT. The chain joins TRBV2 to TRBJ1-5; D gene ambiguous. Trimming pared 6 bases from V and 4 bases from J, leaving 10 bases between. CDR1 is SNHLY, CDR2 FYNNEI, per germline. This CDR3 spans 13 amino acids.

The chain links TRBV6-1 to TRBJ2-1, with TRBD2 matching 7 bases. V was clipped by 3 bases and J by 5 bases; unmatched bases: 7. Per germline, CDR1 MNHNS and CDR2 SASEGT. The CDR3 consists of 15 residues. The CDR3 is CASSDTRDYDNEQFF. The CDR3 DNA follows: TGTGCCAGCAGTGATACTAGGGACTACGACAATGAGCAGTTCTTC.

The rearrangement joins TRBV7-8 to TRBJ2-5; no clear D. CDR3 length: 13 residues. V was trimmed by 2 bases and J by 5 bases, leaving 9 bases between them. Germline V gene data show CDR1 as SGHVS and CDR2 as FQNEAQ. The CDR3 is CASSLQELETQYF. The CDR3 DNA is TGTGCCAGCAGCTTACAGGAGCTGGAGACCCAGTACTTC.

In its sample, this clone was seen a few times. The chain couples TRBV4-3 to TRBJ2-1; TRBD2 agrees at 9 bases. The CDR3 extends over 16 amino acids. From germline, CDR1 is LGHNA and CDR2 YSLEER. The trim removed 4 bases at V and 2 bases at J, leaving 6 bases unmatched. CDR3 residues: CASSPSTSGTYNEQFF. The DNA of the CDR3 is TGCGCCAGCAGCCCCTCGACTAGCGGTACCTACAATGAGCAGTTCTTC.

V gene TRBV4-2 combines with J gene TRBJ2-7; D remains ambiguous. Germline V gene sequence: CDR1 LGHNA, CDR2 YNFKEQ. The length of the CDR3 is 15 residues. V lost 0 bases and J lost 0, with 9 bases in between. The CDR3 DNA is TGTGCCAGCAGCCAAGATGCGTGGTACTCCTACGAGCAGTACTTC. Its protein is CASSQDAWYSYEQYF.

The chain couples TRBV5-6 to TRBJ1-6; D is uncertain. Germline CDR1 reads SGHDT; CDR2 reads YYEEEE. CDR3 length: 14 amino acids. The V end lost 0 bases, the J end lost 10 bases, and 11 bases lay between the germline ends. CDR3: CASSLVGVRSPLHF. The DNA for the CDR3 is TGTGCCAGCAGCTTGGTGGGCGTGAGGTCACCCCTCCACTTT.

The chain is built from TRBV5-1 and TRBJ1-2; the D is unclear. Germline V gene lookup returns CDR1 SGHRS and CDR2 YFSETQ. The CDR3 is 15 residues long. V was shortened by 0 bases and J by 0 bases, with 9 bases between the two germline ends. The CDR3 DNA is TGCGCCAGCAGCTTGGTCGGCACATCTAACTATGGCTACACCTTC. It translates to CASSLVGTSNYGYTF.

V gene TRBV18 combines with J gene TRBJ2-7; 10 bases are a match to TRBD2. Germline V CDR1 and CDR2: KGHSH, LQKENI. The CDR3 has 15 residues. V was clipped by 6 bases and J by 2 bases; unmatched bases: 7. This chain's CDR3 is CASSKTTSGAYEQYF. The CDR3 DNA reads as TGTGCCAGCTCGAAAACTACTAGCGGGGCCTACGAGCAGTACTTC.

V and J are TRBV27 and TRBJ1-1; 7 positions match TRBD1. Germline-derived CDR1 and CDR2 are MNHEY and SMNVEV (reference sequence). The CDR3 runs 15 residues. With V trimmed by 3 bases and J by 4 bases, 8 bases remained unmatched. CDR3 protein: CASSFDRVRGTEAFF. The CDR3 coding sequence is TGTGCCAGCAGTTTTGACAGGGTACGGGGCACTGAAGCTTTCTTT.

The J gene is TRBJ2-6, the V gene TRBV6-4; D is perhaps TRBD1 (5 bases). Germline V gives CDR1 MRHNA, CDR2 SNTAGT. The germline V and J ends were trimmed by 3 bases and 2 bases, with 11 bases remaining between them. The length of the CDR3 is 16 residues. CDR3 amino acids: CASSEVWGPGANVLTF. CDR3 DNA sequence: TGTGCCAGCAGTGAGGTATGGGGCCCTGGGGCCAACGTCCTGACTTTC.

This sequence joins TRBV11-3 and TRBJ2-1; the D is unclear. Trimming left V 5 bases short and J 4 bases short, with 12 bases between. Germline CDR1 SGHNT, CDR2 YENEEA. The CDR3 contains 14 residues. CDR3 bases: TGTGCCAGCAGCCCAGGCGTTCTATACAATGAGCAGTTCTTC. This translates into CASSPGVLYNEQFF.

The J gene is TRBJ1-4, the V gene TRBV7-9; 9 positions match TRBD1. Germline V gene sequence: CDR1 SEHNR, CDR2 FQNEAQ (reference sequence). V gave up 6 bases and J gave up 0 bases; unmatched junction bases: 2. CDR3 size: 15 residues. The CDR3 loop reads CASRRQGATNEKLFF. The CDR3 DNA is TGTGCCAGCAGAAGACAGGGGGCAACTAATGAAAAACTGTTTTTT.

The chain employs TRBV4-3 and TRBJ2-5; D gene ambiguous. CDR1 is LGHNA and CDR2 is YSLEER in the germline V gene. CDR3 length: 13 residues. The V end lost 1 base, the J end lost 3 bases, and 6 bases lay between the germline ends. The CDR3 sequence: CASSQVLKETQYF. The CDR3 region has the DNA TGCGCCAGCAGCCAAGTTCTCAAAGAGACCCAGTACTTC.